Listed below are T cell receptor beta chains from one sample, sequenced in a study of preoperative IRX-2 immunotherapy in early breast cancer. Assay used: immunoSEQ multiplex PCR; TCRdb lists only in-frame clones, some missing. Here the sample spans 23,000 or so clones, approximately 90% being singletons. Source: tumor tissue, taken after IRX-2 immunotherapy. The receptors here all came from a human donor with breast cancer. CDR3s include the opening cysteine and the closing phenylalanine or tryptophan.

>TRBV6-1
CASSEQDRGFGGELFF
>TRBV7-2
CASSLRGASGTDTQYF
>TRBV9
CASSPRGGNTGELFF
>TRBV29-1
CSVHKYQETQYF
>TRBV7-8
CASSLETGGTYEQFF
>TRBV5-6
CASSGQQGLGGELFF
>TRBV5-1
CASSYGTSGYNEQFF
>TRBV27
CASSLWGVGEKLFF
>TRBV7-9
CASSPTYRALNYGYTF
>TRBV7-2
CASSLAASGRYGELFF
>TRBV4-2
CASSQVAGGVKGQFF
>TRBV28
CASRGSGANVLTF
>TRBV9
CASSVDSAGGPYNEQFF
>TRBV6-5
CASSYSTAYEQYF
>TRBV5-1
CASSSLTGGGGANVLTF
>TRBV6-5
CASSWDRMNTEAFF
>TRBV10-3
CAISDAGVVNEQFF
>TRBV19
CASAKNNYGYTF
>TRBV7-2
CASSLAGLGNTIYF
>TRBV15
CATSGRGYYQPQHF
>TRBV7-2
CASSRILGGPLAEQFF
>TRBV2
CASNGQGGGLRNTEAFF
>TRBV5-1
CASSLASGILSGANVLTF
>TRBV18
CASSPSRLQGNTGELFF
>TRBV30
CAWSVRGQGTDTQYF
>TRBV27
CASSFQAPGGLGTDTQYF
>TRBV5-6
CASSLVLAFSYEQYF
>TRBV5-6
CASSIPGQGYQETQYF
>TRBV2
CASERGSSGNTIYF
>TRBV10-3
CAISESNGDTQYF
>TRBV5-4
CASSLGRRGGTGELFF
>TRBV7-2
CASRTGPHLSTQYF
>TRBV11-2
CASSLASGTQETQYF
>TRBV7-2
CASSLDSQVAQPQHF
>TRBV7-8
CASSSNRGQGYGYTF
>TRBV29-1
CSVIGGVGGYEQFF
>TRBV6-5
CASKEQGFSYEQYF
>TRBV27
CASRPWGDAYNSPLHF
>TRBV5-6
CASSFRDGYTF
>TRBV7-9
CASSLVRLSNTGELFF
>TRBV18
CASSRTSGRAYEQYF